The 2 T cell receptor beta chains presented below share a single source sample, sequenced in a study of blood T cell repertoires in COVID-19 (dated by TCRdb to between 2020 and 2021). The method was the immunoSEQ multiplex PCR assay. TCRdb took this table from immuneACCESS and kept in-frame rearrangements with V and J called. Such tables lack part of the clones; where checked against another copy, unresolved V genes explain under half of the gap, and the rest is unexplained. The table for this sample lists about 310,000 clones; approximately 87% of them were counted only once. The ten biggest clones cover under 3.5% of the sample. Specimen: peripheral blood. The receptors here all came from a woman in her 30s with COVID-19, enrolled during active disease.

The gene calls are TRBV5-1 and TRBJ2-2, with D maybe TRBD1 (7 bases). The CDR3 is made up of 17 amino acids. Germline lookup yields CDR1 SGHRS and CDR2 YFSETQ. Trimming pared 1 base from V and 2 bases from J, leaving 15 bases between. CDR3: CASSLSGGGSNTGELFF. In nucleotides, the CDR3 is TGCGCCAGCAGCTTGAGCGGAGGGGGCAGCAACACCGGGGAGCTGTTTTTT. Full variable domain (missing parts from reference TRBV5-1 and TRBJ2-2): KAGVTQTPRYLIKTRGQQVTLSCSPISGHRSVSWYQQTPGQGLQFLFEYFSETQRNKGNFPGRFSGRQFSNSRSEMNVSTLELGDSALYLCASSLSGGGSNTGELFFGEGSRLTVL.

The chain combines TRBV25-1 with TRBJ2-5; D may be TRBD2 (6 bases). The germline V gene has CDR1 MGHDK and CDR2 SYGVNS. This CDR3 comprises 14 residues. V lost 2 bases and J 4 bases, leaving 11 bases between the germline ends. This chain's CDR3 is CASSEPGDSETQYF. In nucleotides, the CDR3 is TGTGCCAGCAGTGAACCGGGGGACTCAGAGACCCAGTACTTC.